This T cell receptor beta chain is from a study of blood T cell repertoires in COVID-19. Study-wide background: Samples of COVID-19 (acute and convalescent) were obtained from the United States, Italy and Spain. The analysed material was cDNA or gDNA that came from T cells, B-cell-depleted T cells, or PBMCs.

V shed 5 bases, J shed 9 bases, and the junction held 7 bases outside the gene matches. The CDR3 loop spans 13 amino acids. Germline CDR1 is LNHDA and CDR2 is SQIVND (reference sequence). One Seattle source followed patients from active infection through their disease course. Assay: immunoSEQ multiplex PCR; the TCRdb copy retains only in-frame clones and omits some. Among 250,000 or so clones listed, 90% were seen once. This receptor was identified in a man aged 25 to 40 with COVID-19, enrolled during active disease. The specimen sequenced was peripheral blood. The rearrangement joins TRBV19 to TRBJ1-5; 7 bases agree with TRBD1. The chain's CDR3 is CASSAGGRGPQHF. The CDR3 bases are TGTGCCAGTAGTGCAGGGGGAAGGGGGCCCCAGCATTTT.